A single sample is the source of the 6 T cell receptor beta chains below, sequenced in a study of shared clonotypes between healthy human individuals. Sequencing used immunoSEQ multiplex PCR; TCRdb keeps in-frame clones, though not all of them. Of some 1,100,000 clones in the sample, 78% are singletons; the top ten hold 0.4% to 0.55%. The sample consisted of memory CD4+ T cells from PBMCs. The subset was: CD45RA-negative fraction. The receptors originated from a young man in good health. Some clones in this sample may be carry-over from other donors' samples.

Here the CDR3 reads CASTIDRYRLSAFF. The CDR3 nucleotides read TGTGCCAGCACTATTGACAGGTATAGACTCTCGGCTTTCTTT. This sequence joins TRBV6-1 and TRBJ1-1, with D possibly matching TRBD1 (6 bases). Germline V gene sequence: CDR1 MNHNS, CDR2 SASEGT. Trimming stripped 7 bases from V and 11 bases from J, with 23 bases between. The CDR3 extends over 14 amino acids.

DNA of the CDR3: TGTGCCAGCAGTCTTTATGGGGGCACTGAAGCTTTCTTT. It translates to CASSLYGGTEAFF. This chain joins TRBV6-5 and TRBJ1-1; D possibly corresponds to TRBD1 (5 bases). Trimming removed 5 bases from V and 4 bases from J, with 11 bases in between. Germline CDR1 and CDR2: MNHEY and SVGAGI. The CDR3 loop spans 13 amino acids.

This clone was found a few times. In DNA, the CDR3 is TGTGCCAGCAGCCGGGACAGGGTATCAGATACGCAGTATTTT. Its protein is CASSRDRVSDTQYF. This rearrangement joins TRBV2 to TRBJ2-3; TRBD1 matches 9 bases. After removal of 6 bases from V and 4 bases from J, the junction contained 5 bases not matched to a gene. The germline V gene has CDR1 SNHLY and CDR2 FYNNEI. This CDR3 has 14 residues.

Of note for this clone: Other nucleotide sequences from this sample produce the same CDR3. CDR3 protein: CASSSSTGELFF. The CDR3 nucleotides are TGTGCCAGCAGCTCTAGCACCGGGGAGCTGTTTTTT. V usage is TRBV28 and J usage is TRBJ2-2; no definite D call. CDR1 is MDHEN and CDR2 is SYDVKM in the germline V gene. V lost 6 bases, J lost 4 bases, and 6 bases lay in between. This CDR3 has 12 amino acids.

V and J are TRBV5-1 and TRBJ1-1; possibly TRBD1 for D (6 bases). Germline assignment: CDR1 SGHRS and CDR2 YFSETQ. This CDR3 is 14 amino acids long. V was clipped by 0 bases and J by 3 bases, with 9 bases between them. The CDR3 loop reads CASSLAQGYTEAFF. Written as DNA, the CDR3 is TGCGCCAGCAGCTTGGCCCAGGGGTACACTGAAGCTTTCTTT. Using reference TRBV5-1 and TRBJ1-1 for the parts outside the CDR3, the full variable domain is KAGVTQTPRYLIKTRGQQVTLSCSPISGHRSVSWYQQTPGQGLQFLFEYFSETQRNKGNFPGRFSGRQFSNSRSEMNVSTLELGDSALYLCASSLAQGYTEAFFGQGTRLTVV.

The chain carries TRBV5-8 and TRBJ1-6; possible D gene TRBD1, 5 bases. Looked up from germline, CDR1 is SGHTS and CDR2 is YDEGEE. This CDR3 spans 14 amino acids. The V gene lost 4 bases and the J gene lost 7 bases, with 12 bases spanning the gap. The chain's CDR3 is CASSRRGHNSPLHF. DNA for the CDR3: TGTGCCAGCAGCCGCCGGGGCCACAATTCACCCCTCCACTTT.